Presented here are 28 T cell receptor beta chains from one specimen sequenced in a study of cytomegalovirus exposure and HLA in healthy donors. PCR was performed using 60 Vbeta and 13 Jbeta primers. Profiling relied on immunoSEQ multiplex PCR, and the TCRdb table lists in-frame clones only, not all of them. The sample carries around 250,000 clones, roughly four fifths recorded once. The sample comprised PBMCs. These receptor sequences come from a woman in her sixties in good health and CMV-seropositive.

This chain uses TRBV15 with TRBJ2-7; 7 nucleotides match TRBD1. The trim removed 1 base at V and 3 bases at J, leaving 3 bases unmatched. The CDR3 length is 14 residues. In germline, CDR1 is LNHNV, CDR2 YYDKDF (reference sequence). CDR3 residues: CATSRAQGSYEQYF. The CDR3 DNA reads TGTGCCACCAGCAGAGCACAGGGGAGCTACGAGCAGTACTTC.

V gene TRBV18 combines with J gene TRBJ2-2, with D hard to call. V lost 3 bases and J lost 7, with 9 bases in between. The germline gives CDR1 KGHSH, CDR2 LQKENI. The CDR3 consists of 13 residues. CDR3 in DNA: TGTGCCAGCTCACCTAAGGAGAACGGGGAGCTGTTTTTT. Residues: CASSPKENGELFF. The complete variable domain, with remaining parts taken from reference TRBV18 and TRBJ2-2, reads NAGVMQNPRHLVRRRGQEARLRCSPMKGHSHVYWYRQLPEEGLKFMVYLQKENIIDESGMPKERFSAEFPKEGPSILRIQQVVRGDSAAYFCASSPKENGELFFGEGSRLTVL.

The V and J genes are TRBV7-6 and TRBJ2-1; 8 bases agree with TRBD1. Germline CDR1 and CDR2: SGHVS and FNYEAQ. The junction had 7 bases not matched to a gene; V was cut back by 5 bases and J by 10 bases. This CDR3 is built from 13 residues. The CDR3 coding sequence is TGTGCCAGCAGCCCGGACAGGGCCAGAGAGCAGTTCTTC. Residues: CASSPDRAREQFF.

The V and J genes are TRBV27 and TRBJ1-1; D is possibly TRBD1 (6 bases). Germline V gene lookup returns CDR1 MNHEY and CDR2 SMNVEV (reference sequence). The CDR3 sequence is 14 residues long. With 8 bases removed from V and 0 bases from J, the gap between germline ends came to 13 bases. As DNA, the CDR3 is TGTGCCAGCTCCGAACAGGGTCTGAACACTGAAGCTTTCTTT. Protein: CASSEQGLNTEAFF.

V is TRBV5-5 and J is TRBJ2-3; tentatively, D is TRBD2 (7 bases). Trimming removed 1 base from V and 4 bases from J, with 13 bases in between. The CDR3 totals 15 residues. Germline CDR1 is SGHKS and CDR2 is YYEKEE (reference sequence). The CDR3 nucleotides read TGTGCCAGCAGCTTGAGGGGGGGTTGGGCAGATACGCAGTATTTT. Protein product: CASSLRGGWADTQYF.

This chain connects TRBV19 to TRBJ2-7; possibly TRBD1 for D (7 bases). CDR1 is LNHDA and CDR2 is SQIVND in the germline V gene (reference sequence). V gave up 6 bases and J gave up 3 bases, with 15 bases separating them. This CDR3 has 14 amino acids. The CDR3 sequence: CASSRAGQNYEQYF. CDR3 sequence (DNA): TGTGCCAGTAGCCGGGCGGGACAGAACTACGAGCAGTACTTC.

A few counts support this clone. This chain links TRBV19 with TRBJ2-7; D not certain. V dropped 1 base and J dropped 3 bases, with 7 bases sitting between them. This CDR3 is 13 amino acids long. Per the germline V gene, CDR1 is LNHDA and CDR2 is SQIVND (reference sequence). This chain's CDR3 is CASSIGQIYEQYF. The CDR3 DNA reads as TGTGCCAGTAGTATAGGTCAGATCTACGAGCAGTACTTC. Combining the CDR3 with reference TRBV19 and TRBJ2-7 gives the whole variable domain DGGITQSPKYLFRKEGQNVTLSCEQNLNHDAMYWYRQDPGQGLRLIYYSQIVNDFQKGDIAEGYSVSREKKESFPLTVTSAQKNPTAFYLCASSIGQIYEQYFGPGTRLTVT.

The chain recombines TRBV7-9 with TRBJ2-2; 9 nucleotides line up with TRBD1. The germline CDR1 and CDR2 sequences are SEHNR and FQNEAQ (reference sequence). V lost 5 bases to trimming and J lost 6 bases; unmatched junction nucleotides: 7. The CDR3 totals 15 residues. For the CDR3, the DNA is TGTGCCAGCAGCCAGGGACAGGGAGTCTCCGGGGAGCTGTTTTTT. Its translation is CASSQGQGVSGELFF.

The V and J genes are TRBV10-2 and TRBJ2-3, with TRBD2 matching over 8 bases. The CDR3 is made up of 15 amino acids. After removal of 4 bases from V and 2 bases from J, the junction contained 5 bases not matched to a gene. In germline, CDR1 is WSHSY, CDR2 SAAADI. The DNA for the CDR3 is TGCGCCAGCAGTGGTCTAGCGGGCCTCACAGATACGCAGTATTTT. Amino acid sequence: CASSGLAGLTDTQYF.

The table lists this clone with a few counts. The rearrangement uses TRBV4-1 and TRBJ2-7; no clear D. V was clipped by 1 base and J by 3 bases, with 7 bases between them. This CDR3 has 13 residues. Germline CDR1 and CDR2: MGHRA and YSYEKL. DNA of the CDR3: TGCGCCAGCAGCCAAGGACTCGACTACGAGCAGTACTTC. This encodes CASSQGLDYEQYF.

The CDR3 region has the DNA TGTGCCAGCAGCTTAGTTTATGACAGAAACTATGGCTACACCTTC. Translation gives CASSLVYDRNYGYTF. The chain uses TRBV7-9 and TRBJ1-2, with D possibly TRBD1 on 5 matching bases. The V gene's germline CDR1 is SEHNR and CDR2 FQNEAQ (reference sequence). CDR3 length: 15 amino acids. Trimming took 1 base from V and 2 from J, leaving 11 bases between them.

This clone is a singleton in its sample. The rearrangement links TRBV19 to TRBJ2-7, with 9 nucleotides matching TRBD1. This CDR3 contains 14 residues. From germline, CDR1 is LNHDA and CDR2 SQIVND (reference sequence). V shed 3 bases and J 5 bases; nucleotides not matched to a gene: 5. CDR3: CASSISWTGDEQYF. The CDR3 region has the DNA TGTGCCAGTAGTATTTCCTGGACAGGGGACGAGCAGTACTTC. Using reference TRBV19 and TRBJ2-7 for the parts outside the CDR3, the full variable domain is DGGITQSPKYLFRKEGQNVTLSCEQNLNHDAMYWYRQDPGQGLRLIYYSQIVNDFQKGDIAEGYSVSREKKESFPLTVTSAQKNPTAFYLCASSISWTGDEQYFGPGTRLTVT.

The chain links TRBV28 to TRBJ2-3; perhaps TRBD1 as D (5 bases). The CDR3 consists of 16 residues. V lost 2 bases and J lost 4, with 16 bases in between. Per germline, CDR1 MDHEN and CDR2 SYDVKM. The CDR3 nucleotides are TGTGCCAGCAGTTTACCCCTCACAGGAGTCGCAGATACGCAGTATTTT. It codes for CASSLPLTGVADTQYF.

This clone turned up a few times. The chain is built from TRBV6-5 and TRBJ1-2; D possibly corresponds to TRBD1 (5 bases). The length of the CDR3 is 14 residues. Between the trimmed V and J ends, which lost 0 bases and 4 bases, there was a span of 9 bases. Germline CDR1 MNHEY, CDR2 SVGAGI. CDR3 sequence: CASSYSTGAYGYTF. DNA of the CDR3: TGTGCCAGCAGTTACTCGACTGGGGCCTATGGCTACACCTTC.

This clone was observed once. The genes are TRBV25-1 and TRBJ1-1; D perhaps matches TRBD1 (5 bases). The germline V and J ends were trimmed by 1 base and 5 bases, with 8 bases remaining between them. Germline CDR1 is MGHDK and CDR2 is SYGVNS. The CDR3 loop spans 13 amino acids. CDR3 sequence reads: CASSELTATEAFF. Written as DNA, the CDR3 is TGTGCCAGCAGTGAATTGACAGCGACTGAAGCTTTCTTT.

The rearrangement links TRBV27 to TRBJ2-3, with TRBD2 matching over 9 bases. The CDR3 has 18 amino acids. Germline CDR1 reads MNHEY; CDR2 reads SMNVEV (reference sequence). V gave up 8 bases and J gave up 6 bases; unmatched junction bases: 21. This CDR3 reads CASHQRGAGISFADTQYF. The DNA for the CDR3 is TGTGCCAGCCATCAGCGGGGGGCTGGAATTTCCTTCGCCGATACGCAGTATTTT.

The chain employs TRBV29-1 and TRBJ1-1; 7 bases are shared with TRBD1. Germline V gene lookup returns CDR1 SQVTM and CDR2 ANQGSEA. V trimming: 7 bases; J trimming: 4 bases; junction bases outside the gene matches: 12. CDR3 length: 14 residues. CDR3 coding DNA: TGCAGCGCCCAGAGGGGACAGACGGCCACTGAAGCTTTCTTT. Its protein product is CSAQRGQTATEAFF.

Only one count was recorded for this clone. The chain joins TRBV6-4 to TRBJ1-5; D possibly corresponds to TRBD1 (6 bases). Germline V lookup: CDR1 MRHNA, CDR2 SNTAGT. CDR3 length: 14 residues. The V end was cut by 4 bases, the J end by 5 bases, with 12 bases between. The CDR3 sequence is CASSVTRGDQPQHF. The CDR3 DNA reads as TGTGCCAGCAGTGTAACCAGGGGAGATCAGCCCCAGCATTTT.

This chain joins TRBV9 and TRBJ2-5, with 11 bases lining up with TRBD1. The J segment lost 5 bases and the V segment lost 2 bases, leaving 11 bases of the junction unmatched. This CDR3 is built from 17 residues. From germline, CDR1 is SGDLS and CDR2 YYNGEE. Here the CDR3 reads CASSVAGTGGVWETQYF. The DNA for the CDR3 is TGTGCCAGCAGCGTGGCCGGGACAGGGGGTGTTTGGGAGACCCAGTACTTC.

The chain recombines TRBV7-7 with TRBJ2-5; TRBD1 might be the D (6 bases). CDR3 length equals 13 residues. V lost 4 bases to trimming and J lost 10 bases, with 16 bases between them. Germline CDR1 and CDR2: SSHAT and FNYEAQ (reference sequence). CDR3 in amino acids: CASSSQGPEGQYF. CDR3 sequence (DNA): TGTGCCAGCAGCTCACAGGGACCCGAGGGCCAGTACTTC.

The rearrangement joins TRBV6-5 to TRBJ2-3, with D possibly being TRBD1 (5 bases). The CDR3 runs 14 residues. Trimming cost V 2 bases and J 2 bases, with 8 bases left between them. Germline assignment: CDR1 MNHEY and CDR2 SVGAGI. The CDR3 region is CASSYQDNTDTQYF. Here the CDR3 DNA reads TGTGCCAGCAGTTACCAGGACAACACAGATACGCAGTATTTT.

V usage is TRBV29-1 and J usage is TRBJ1-1, with TRBD1 matching over 8 bases. The CDR3 sequence is 14 residues long. CDR1 is SQVTM, CDR2 ANQGSEA, per germline. V gave up 1 base and J gave up 5 bases; unmatched junction bases: 6. The CDR3 spells CSVEGGQGGTEAFF. The CDR3 DNA sequence: TGCAGCGTTGAAGGCGGACAGGGTGGTACTGAAGCTTTCTTT.

The rearrangement joins TRBV5-1 to TRBJ2-3; possible D gene TRBD2, 6 bases. The CDR3 covers 15 residues. Germline V gives CDR1 SGHRS, CDR2 YFSETQ. The V end was cut by 0 bases, the J end by 10 bases, with 18 bases between. The CDR3 is CASSLEVPPTSPQYF. The CDR3 DNA reads TGCGCCAGCAGCTTGGAAGTCCCGCCGACTAGTCCGCAGTATTTT.

V usage is TRBV13 and J usage is TRBJ1-1, with D unresolved. Germline V gives CDR1 PRHDT, CDR2 FYEKMQ (reference sequence). V lost 4 bases to trimming and J lost 5 bases, with 5 bases between them. The CDR3 covers 11 residues. The CDR3 here is CASSSFTEAFF. The CDR3 bases are TGTGCCAGCAGCTCCTTTACTGAAGCTTTCTTT.

V and J are TRBV18 and TRBJ1-2; 9 positions agree with TRBD1. The CDR3 is 15 amino acids. Germline CDR1 and CDR2: KGHSH and LQKENI. V shed 4 bases, J shed 8 bases, and the junction held 11 bases outside the gene matches. CDR3 coding DNA: TGTGCCAGCTCACTTTCCGGGACAGGGAGGGACGGCTACACCTTC. It is translated as CASSLSGTGRDGYTF.

V is TRBV27 and J is TRBJ2-1; the D gene is possibly TRBD2 (5 bases). The V gene lost 2 bases and the J gene lost 5 bases, with 10 bases spanning the gap. Germline V gives CDR1 MNHEY, CDR2 SMNVEV (reference sequence). The CDR3 length is 14 residues. CDR3 sequence (DNA): TGTGCCAGCAGTTTAAGCGGACCCAACAATGAGCAGTTCTTC. Its translation: CASSLSGPNNEQFF.

The rearrangement uses TRBV7-9 and TRBJ2-7, with 8 bases that match TRBD1. The germline V gene encodes CDR1 SEHNR and CDR2 FQNEAQ (reference sequence). With 2 bases clipped from V and 0 bases from J, the junction kept 9 bases outside the gene matches. The CDR3 extends over 17 amino acids. The CDR3 spells CASSLPTQGQVSYEQYF. CDR3 bases: TGTGCCAGCAGCTTACCTACGCAGGGACAGGTCTCCTACGAGCAGTACTTC.

The J gene is TRBJ2-7, the V gene TRBV11-2; D not resolved. This CDR3 has 14 residues. From germline, CDR1 is SGHAT and CDR2 FQNNGV. Trimming removed 6 bases at V and 0 bases at J, with 12 bases between. Written as DNA, the CDR3 is TGTGCCAGCAGTTTCCAGGCAAGCTCCTACGAGCAGTACTTC. Translated, it gives CASSFQASSYEQYF. Drawing the rest from reference TRBV11-2 and TRBJ2-7, the complete variable domain is EAGVAQSPRYKIIEKRQSVAFWCNPISGHATLYWYQQILGQGPKLLIQFQNNGVVDDSQLPKDRFSAERLKGVDSTLKIQPAKLEDSAVYLCASSFQASSYEQYFGPGTRLTVT.